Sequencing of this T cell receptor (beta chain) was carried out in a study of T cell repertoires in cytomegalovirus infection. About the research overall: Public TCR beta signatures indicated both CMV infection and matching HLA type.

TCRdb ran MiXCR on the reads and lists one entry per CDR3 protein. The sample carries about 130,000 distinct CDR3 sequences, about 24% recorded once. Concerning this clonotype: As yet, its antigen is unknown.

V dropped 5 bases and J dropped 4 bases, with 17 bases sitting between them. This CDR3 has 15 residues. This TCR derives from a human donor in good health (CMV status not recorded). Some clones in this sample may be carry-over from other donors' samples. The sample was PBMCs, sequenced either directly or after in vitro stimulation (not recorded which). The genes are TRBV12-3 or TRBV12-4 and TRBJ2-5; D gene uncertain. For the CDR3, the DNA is TGTGCCAGCAGTCCCCTAGTCGGCCGTAGAGAGACCCAGTACTTC. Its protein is CASSPLVGRRETQYF.